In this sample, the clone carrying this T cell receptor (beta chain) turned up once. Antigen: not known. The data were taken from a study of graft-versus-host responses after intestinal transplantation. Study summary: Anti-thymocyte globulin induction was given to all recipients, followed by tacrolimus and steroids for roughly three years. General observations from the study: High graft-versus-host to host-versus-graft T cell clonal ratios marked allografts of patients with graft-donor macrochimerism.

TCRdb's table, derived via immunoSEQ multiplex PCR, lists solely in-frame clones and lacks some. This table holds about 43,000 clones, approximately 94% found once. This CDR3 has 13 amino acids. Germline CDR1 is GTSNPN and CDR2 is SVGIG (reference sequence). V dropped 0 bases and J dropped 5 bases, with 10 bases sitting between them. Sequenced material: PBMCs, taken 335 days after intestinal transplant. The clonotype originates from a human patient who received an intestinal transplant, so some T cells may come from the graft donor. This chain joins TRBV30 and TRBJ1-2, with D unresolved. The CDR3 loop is CAWSVGGYYGYTF. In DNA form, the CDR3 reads TGTGCCTGGAGTGTAGGAGGCTATTATGGCTACACCTTC.